This T cell receptor beta chain was recorded in a study of T cells in tuberculosis. General observations from the study: T cells binding CD1B-GMM tetramer weakly possibly escaped the sort.

Sequencing of TCR-alpha and TCR-beta chains was unpaired. Profiling relied on immunoSEQ multiplex PCR, and the TCRdb table lists in-frame clones only, not all of them. The sample records roughly 59,000 clones, about 86% being singletons. Losses at the gene ends were 10 bases for V and 6 bases for J; bases not matched to a gene: 12. CDR1 and CDR2 from the germline V gene are MNHNS and SASEGT. This CDR3 spans 14 amino acids. After thawing and overnight rest, PBMC were stained with GMM-loaded CD1B tetramer, viability dye and anti-CD3 for sorting. C32 glucose monomycolate from Rhodococcus equi was loaded onto the CD1B tetramers. Before cryopreservation, the sorted PBMC lost their CD14-expressing monocytes. From each donor, roughly 100,000 tetramer-negative cells were sorted.

The source is an adult woman with latent tuberculosis. Sample: CD1b-GMM tetramer-negative cells sorted from PBMCs. The chain has TRBV6-1 and TRBJ1-5; TRBD1 matches 7 bases. For the CDR3, the DNA is TGTGCCACCTCCACAGGGGTGGGGGGTCAGCCCCAGCATTTT. Residues: CATSTGVGGQPQHF.